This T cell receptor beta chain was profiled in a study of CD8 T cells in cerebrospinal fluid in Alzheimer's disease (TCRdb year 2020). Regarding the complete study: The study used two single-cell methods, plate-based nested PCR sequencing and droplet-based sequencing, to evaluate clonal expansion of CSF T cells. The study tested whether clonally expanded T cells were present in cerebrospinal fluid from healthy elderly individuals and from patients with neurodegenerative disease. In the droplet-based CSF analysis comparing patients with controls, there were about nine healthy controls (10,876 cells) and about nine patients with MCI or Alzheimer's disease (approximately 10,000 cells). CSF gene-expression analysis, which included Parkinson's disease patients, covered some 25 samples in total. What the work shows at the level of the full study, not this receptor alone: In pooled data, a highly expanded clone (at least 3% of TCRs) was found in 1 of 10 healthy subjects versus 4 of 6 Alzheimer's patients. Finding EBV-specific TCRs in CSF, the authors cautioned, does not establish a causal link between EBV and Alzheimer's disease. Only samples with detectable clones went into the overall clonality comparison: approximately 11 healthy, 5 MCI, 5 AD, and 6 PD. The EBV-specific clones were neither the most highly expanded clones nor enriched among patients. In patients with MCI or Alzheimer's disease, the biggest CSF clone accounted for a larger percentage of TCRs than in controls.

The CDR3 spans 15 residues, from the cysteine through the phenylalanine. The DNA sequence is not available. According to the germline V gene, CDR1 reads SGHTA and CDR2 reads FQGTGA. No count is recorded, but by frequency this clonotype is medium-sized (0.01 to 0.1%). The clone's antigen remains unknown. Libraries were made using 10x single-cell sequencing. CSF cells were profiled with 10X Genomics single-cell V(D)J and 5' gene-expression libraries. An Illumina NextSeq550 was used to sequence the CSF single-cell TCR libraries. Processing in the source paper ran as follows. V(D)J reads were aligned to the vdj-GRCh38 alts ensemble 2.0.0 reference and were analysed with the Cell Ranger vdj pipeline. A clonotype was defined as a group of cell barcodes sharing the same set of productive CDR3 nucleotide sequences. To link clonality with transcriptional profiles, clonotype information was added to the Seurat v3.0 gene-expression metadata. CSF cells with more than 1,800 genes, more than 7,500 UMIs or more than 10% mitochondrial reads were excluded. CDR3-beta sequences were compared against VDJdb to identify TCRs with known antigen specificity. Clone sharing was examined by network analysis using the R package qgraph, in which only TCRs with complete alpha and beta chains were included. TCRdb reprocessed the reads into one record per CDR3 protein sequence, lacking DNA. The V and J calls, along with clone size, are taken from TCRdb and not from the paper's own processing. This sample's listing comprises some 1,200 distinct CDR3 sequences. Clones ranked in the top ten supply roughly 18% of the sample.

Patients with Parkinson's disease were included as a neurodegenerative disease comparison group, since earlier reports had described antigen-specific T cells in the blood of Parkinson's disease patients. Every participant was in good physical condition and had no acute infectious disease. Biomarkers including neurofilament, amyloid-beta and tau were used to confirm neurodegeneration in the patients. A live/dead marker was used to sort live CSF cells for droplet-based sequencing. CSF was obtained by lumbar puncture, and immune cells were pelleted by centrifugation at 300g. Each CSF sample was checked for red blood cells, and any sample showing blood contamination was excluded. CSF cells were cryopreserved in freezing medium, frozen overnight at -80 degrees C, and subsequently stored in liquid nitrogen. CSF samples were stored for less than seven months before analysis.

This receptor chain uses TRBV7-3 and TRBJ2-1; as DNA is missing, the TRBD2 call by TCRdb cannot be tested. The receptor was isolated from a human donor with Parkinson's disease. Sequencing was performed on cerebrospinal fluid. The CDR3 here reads CASSALGGSSNEQFF.